Ten or more counts support the clone carrying this TCR beta chain. It was considered stable Graves' hyperthyroidism when ophthalmopathy did not progress within 18 months. Hyperthyroidism in the patients, aged 18 to 65, was newly diagnosed and under 2 months in duration. V lost 2 bases, J lost 5 bases, and 10 bases lay in between. Germline V gene sequence: CDR1 DFQATT, CDR2 SNEGSKA (reference sequence). The CDR3 consists of 12 residues. This sample is drawn from a study of T cells in Graves' hyperthyroidism and ophthalmopathy. What was amplified from RNA transcripts were TCR beta CDR3 regions. First-round RT-PCR with HTBI primers amplified the TCR CDR3 region. TCRdb reanalysed the multiplex PCR reads using MiXCR and keeps one entry per CDR3 protein. The profile shows approximately 400,000 distinct CDR3 sequences, more than 20% of them singletons.

V usage is TRBV20-1 and J usage is TRBJ2-7; the D gene is possibly TRBD1 (6 bases). This clonotype originated in a middle-aged man with Graves' hyperthyroidism. Sequenced: blood. For the CDR3, the DNA is TGCAGTGCTAGAAGGGGGTGGAACGAGCAGTACTTC. Residues: CSARRGWNEQYF.